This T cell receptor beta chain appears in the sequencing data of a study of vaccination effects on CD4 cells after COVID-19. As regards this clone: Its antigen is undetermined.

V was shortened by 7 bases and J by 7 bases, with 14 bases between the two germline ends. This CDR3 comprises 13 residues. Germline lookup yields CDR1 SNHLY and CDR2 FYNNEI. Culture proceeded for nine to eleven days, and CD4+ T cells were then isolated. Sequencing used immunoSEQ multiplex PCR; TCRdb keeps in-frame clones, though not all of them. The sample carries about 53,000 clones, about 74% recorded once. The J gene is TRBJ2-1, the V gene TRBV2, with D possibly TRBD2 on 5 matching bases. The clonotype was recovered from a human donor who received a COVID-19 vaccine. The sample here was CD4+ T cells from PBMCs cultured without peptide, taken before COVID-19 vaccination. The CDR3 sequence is CASNTDSGNEQFF. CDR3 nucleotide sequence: TGTGCCAGCAACACCGACTCGGGGAATGAGCAGTTCTTC.